This passage covers 3 T cell receptor beta chains from one sample sequenced in a study of cytomegalovirus exposure and HLA in healthy donors (dated by TCRdb to 2015 to 2018). Receptors were amplified or captured by the immunoSEQ multiplex PCR assay. The multiplex PCR relied on a mix of 60 forward primers for TCR Vbeta segments and 13 reverse primers for TCR Jbeta segments. Not all clones reach the TCRdb copy of this immuneACCESS table, which keeps in-frame sequences only. Checked studies attribute under half of the gap to unresolved V genes and leave the rest unexplained. Counted in this sample were about 240,000 clones; 70% to 90% of them appeared once. Around 8% of the sample is held by the ten biggest clonotypes. The sequenced sample consisted of PBMCs. All receptors derive from a woman in her sixties or seventies in good health and CMV-seropositive.

For this clone: At one end the junction does not follow the germline gene, possibly because of a read error. The V gene is TRBV7-9, the J gene TRBJ2-7, with TRBD2 matching 11 bases. The CDR3 has 15 amino acids. Germline lookup yields CDR1 SEHNR and CDR2 FQNEAQ (reference sequence). The CDR3 DNA follows: TGTTCCAGCAGCCCTTGGACTAGCGGGTTGAACGAGCAGTACTTC. Translation: CSSSPWTSGLNEQYF.

V gene TRBV10-3 combines with J gene TRBJ1-5, with D possibly TRBD1 on 6 matching bases. Germline V gives CDR1 ENHRY, CDR2 SYGVKD. V lost 3 bases and J 4 bases, leaving 10 bases between the germline ends. CDR3 size: 14 residues. The CDR3 is CAISEGTGNQPQHF. Here the CDR3 DNA reads TGTGCCATCAGTGAAGGCACAGGGAATCAGCCCCAGCATTTT.

V gene TRBV9 combines with J gene TRBJ1-1, with D possibly TRBD1 on 5 matching bases. Germline CDR1 and CDR2: SGDLS and YYNGEE. This CDR3 is 14 amino acids long. The V and J ends lost 3 bases and 1 base respectively, with 10 bases between them. The CDR3 region is CASSANQGNTEAFF. As DNA, the CDR3 is TGTGCCAGCAGCGCGAACCAGGGGAACACTGAAGCTTTCTTT.